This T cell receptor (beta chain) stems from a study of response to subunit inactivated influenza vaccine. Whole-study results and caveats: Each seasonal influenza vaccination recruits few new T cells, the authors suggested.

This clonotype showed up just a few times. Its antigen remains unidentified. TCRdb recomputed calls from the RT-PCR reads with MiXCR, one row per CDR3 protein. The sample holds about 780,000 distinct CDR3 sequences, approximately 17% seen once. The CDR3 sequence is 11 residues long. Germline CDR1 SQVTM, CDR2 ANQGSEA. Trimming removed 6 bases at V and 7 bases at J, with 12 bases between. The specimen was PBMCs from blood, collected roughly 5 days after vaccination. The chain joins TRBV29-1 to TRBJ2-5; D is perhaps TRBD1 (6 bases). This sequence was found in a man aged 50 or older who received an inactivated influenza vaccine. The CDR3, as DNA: TGCAGCGTGAGGACAGAGGGGACCCAGTACTTC. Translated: CSVRTEGTQYF.